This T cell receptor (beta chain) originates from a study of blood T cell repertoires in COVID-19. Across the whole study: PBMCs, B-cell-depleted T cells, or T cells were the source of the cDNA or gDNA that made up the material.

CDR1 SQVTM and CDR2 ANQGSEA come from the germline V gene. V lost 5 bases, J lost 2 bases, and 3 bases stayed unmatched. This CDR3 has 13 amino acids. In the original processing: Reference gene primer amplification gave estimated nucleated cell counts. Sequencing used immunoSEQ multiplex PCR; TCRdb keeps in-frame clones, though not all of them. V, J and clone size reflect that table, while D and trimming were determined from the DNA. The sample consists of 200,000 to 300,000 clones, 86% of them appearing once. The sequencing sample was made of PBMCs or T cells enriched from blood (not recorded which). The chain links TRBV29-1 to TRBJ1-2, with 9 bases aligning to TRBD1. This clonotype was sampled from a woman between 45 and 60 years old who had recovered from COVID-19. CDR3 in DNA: TGCAGCGTTCGGGACAGGGACAACTATGGCTACACCTTC. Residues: CSVRDRDNYGYTF.